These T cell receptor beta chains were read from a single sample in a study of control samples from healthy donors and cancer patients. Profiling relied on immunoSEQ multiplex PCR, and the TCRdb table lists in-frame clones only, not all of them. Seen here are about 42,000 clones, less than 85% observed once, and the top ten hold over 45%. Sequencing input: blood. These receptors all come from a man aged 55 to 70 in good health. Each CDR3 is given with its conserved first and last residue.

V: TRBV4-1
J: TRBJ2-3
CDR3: CASSQQQGPDTQYF

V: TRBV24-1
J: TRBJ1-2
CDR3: CATSDTGGANYGYTF

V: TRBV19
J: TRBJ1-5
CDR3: CASSIDMDSNQPQHF

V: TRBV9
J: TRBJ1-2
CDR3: CASSVGGQGYGYTF

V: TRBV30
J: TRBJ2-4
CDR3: CAWSFRAGTVKNIQYF

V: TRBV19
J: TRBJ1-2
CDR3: CASSAGGYGYTF

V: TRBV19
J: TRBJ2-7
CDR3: CASSGDSYLPYEQYF

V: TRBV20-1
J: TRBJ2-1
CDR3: CSASRLTSGGPTGSYNEQFF

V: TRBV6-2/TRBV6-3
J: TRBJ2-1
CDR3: CASSYPGLAGVYNEQFF

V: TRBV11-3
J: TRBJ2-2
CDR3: CASSPGTATGELFF

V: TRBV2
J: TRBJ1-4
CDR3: CASMRGGNEKLFF

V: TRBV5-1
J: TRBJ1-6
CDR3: CASSSYGTGRSQTGSPLHF

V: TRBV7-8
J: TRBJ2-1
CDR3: CASSFARGGAYNEQFF

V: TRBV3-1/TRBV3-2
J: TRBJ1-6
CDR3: CASSQGQGVYSPLHF

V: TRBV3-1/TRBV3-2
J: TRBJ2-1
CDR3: CASSRGPYNEQFF

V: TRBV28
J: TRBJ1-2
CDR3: CASSEVGANYGYTF

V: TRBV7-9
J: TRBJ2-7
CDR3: CASSLERGQGYFYEQYF

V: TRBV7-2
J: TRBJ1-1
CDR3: CASRPGPGGAEAFF

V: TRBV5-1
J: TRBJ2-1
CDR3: CASSLEGRENNEQFF

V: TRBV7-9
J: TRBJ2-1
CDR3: CASSLVGSSYNEQFF

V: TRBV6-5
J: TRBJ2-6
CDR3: CASNGRDSGANVLTF

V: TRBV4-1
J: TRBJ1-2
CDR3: CASRAHEGTIYGYTF

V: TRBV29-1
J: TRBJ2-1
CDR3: CSVAGEGLAGPFSYNEQFF

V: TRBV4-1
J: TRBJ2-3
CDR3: CASSQGIGGRGTDTQYF

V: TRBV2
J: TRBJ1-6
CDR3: CASSEYQGPAGALHF

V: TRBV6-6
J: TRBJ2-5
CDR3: CASSYLGQKETQYF

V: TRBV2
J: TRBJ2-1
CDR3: CASRFTSGGATEQFF

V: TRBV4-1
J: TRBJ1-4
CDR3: CASSQDGGTTNEKLFF

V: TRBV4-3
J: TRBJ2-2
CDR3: CASSHSGTGEVGELFF

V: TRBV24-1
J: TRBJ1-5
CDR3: CATSDSGIQPQHF